These T cell receptor beta chains were read from a single sample in a study of blood T cell repertoires in COVID-19. Using immunoSEQ multiplex PCR, the repertoire was profiled, and TCRdb retains in-frame clones only, with some absent. The table shows approximately 100,000 clones, with 65% to 90% occurring only once. The sample was PBMCs or T cells enriched from blood (not recorded which). Every receptor here comes from a woman between 50 and 59 years old who had recovered from COVID-19. Each CDR3 is given with its conserved first and last residue. The D gene is left open where the match is weak. Clone size is shown for a subset of rows, as once, few, many or a class of expanded clone.

V gene	clone size	J gene	D gene	CDR3 DNA	CDR3 protein
TRBV19	-	TRBJ2-4	-	TGTGCCAGTAGTCCCGGAGACAGCTACAAAAACATTCAGTACTTC	CASSPGDSYKNIQYF
TRBV28	-	TRBJ2-7	-	TGTGCCAGCAGTTTTCGGGGGACCAAAACCTACGAGCAGTACTTC	CASSFRGTKTYEQYF
TRBV2	-	TRBJ1-1	TRBD1	TGTGCCAGCAGCAGACAGGGGGGCATGAACACTGAAGCTTTCTTT	CASSRQGGMNTEAFF
TRBV10-3	once	TRBJ1-2	-	TGTGCCATCAGTCAGAACTATGGCTACACCTTC	CAISQNYGYTF
TRBV19	-	TRBJ1-1	-	TGTGCCAGTATGGGAGGGTTCTTCACTGAAGCTTTCTTT	CASMGGFFTEAFF
TRBV19	-	TRBJ1-1	-	TGTGCCAGTAGTATTAACTCGAACACTGAAGCTTTCTTT	CASSINSNTEAFF
TRBV10-1	-	TRBJ2-7	-	TGCGCCAGCAGTGAGTCTAGCACATCCTACGAGCAGTACTTC	CASSESSTSYEQYF
TRBV28	once	TRBJ2-3	TRBD2	TGTGCCAGCAGTTTCAACGGGACTAAAGTCACAGATACGCAGTATTTT	CASSFNGTKVTDTQYF
TRBV27	-	TRBJ2-3	TRBD2	TGTGCCAGCAGTCCTTTTAGCGGGAGTCCCCCAGATACGCAGTATTTT	CASSPFSGSPPDTQYF
TRBV5-1	-	TRBJ1-2	-	TGCGCCAGCAGTGTCGGTAACTATGGCTACACCTTC	CASSVGNYGYTF
TRBV5-1	-	TRBJ1-4	-	TGCGCCAGCAGCTTAAACAGGGTTGAGGAAAAACTGTTTTTT	CASSLNRVEEKLFF
TRBV27	-	TRBJ1-6	-	TGTGCCAGCAGTTTTCAGGGCTATAATTCACCCCTCCACTTT	CASSFQGYNSPLHF
TRBV7-8	-	TRBJ2-1	TRBD2	TGTGCCAGCAGCCCGTCACTAGCGGTGTTCTTC	CASSPSLAVFF
TRBV5-4	-	TRBJ1-6	-	TGTGCCAGCAGCGCCCAAACAGGGCCCTCCTATAATTCACCCCTCCACTTT	CASSAQTGPSYNSPLHF
TRBV9	-	TRBJ2-7	-	TGTGCCAGCAGCGAAGGACACGACTACGAGCAGTACTTC	CASSEGHDYEQYF
TRBV5-1	few	TRBJ2-7	TRBD1	TGCGCCAGCAGCATTGGACAGGGACCCTACGAGCAGTACTTC	CASSIGQGPYEQYF
TRBV27	-	TRBJ1-1	-	TGTGCCAGCAGGAAGGGGAATTGGAACACTGAAGCTTTCTTT	CASRKGNWNTEAFF